The source of this T cell receptor beta chain is a study of PD-1 blockade in classical Hodgkin lymphoma. Assay used: immunoSEQ multiplex PCR; TCRdb lists only in-frame clones, some missing. The sample holds approximately 52,000 clones, approximately 86% seen once. Germline V gene sequence: CDR1 SGHTA, CDR2 FQGNSA. V shed 1 base, J shed 5 bases, and the junction held 4 bases outside the gene matches. The CDR3 runs 15 residues. Time point defined: cycle 4 day 1 (C4D1), after more than five weeks of nivolumab. The patients all showed relapse after autologous stem cell transplantation, while their brentuximab vedotin exposure varied.

This sample comprised peripheral blood mononuclear cells (PBMCs), obtained before the fourth cycle of nivolumab. The clonotype originates from a human donor with classical Hodgkin lymphoma. The rearrangement joins TRBV7-2 to TRBJ2-1, with 8 bases that match TRBD2. CDR3 loop: CASSLGLARHNEQFF. The CDR3 DNA reads TGTGCCAGCAGCTTAGGACTAGCGCGTCACAATGAGCAGTTCTTC.